This record looks at one TCR beta chain sequence and its context. What this receptor recognizes is not known. No much larger clone exists at a distance of one base, and base qualities are not known. This specimen belongs to a study of blood T cell repertoires in COVID-19 (dated by TCRdb to 2020 to 2022). For the wider study: Samples from collaborators originated in the United States, Italy and Spain and spanned both the acute and convalescent phases of COVID-19. Samples came from the ongoing ImmuneRACE study (first 160 participants) plus 1,254 subjects from 6 global collaborators. The material from the prospective study consisted of cDNA or gDNA derived from T cells, B-cell-depleted T cells, or PBMCs. Nearly every sample came with metadata listing a de-identified subject ID, COVID-19 status, age in years and sex. The repertoires were released in a freely available public database meant as a resource for research on the immune response to SARS-CoV-2. Where available, HLA class I and class II types were taken from metadata supplied by the sample provider and were not determined by assay-based typing. The dataset comprised deeply sampled blood TCRbeta repertoires from subjects exposed to, actively infected with, or recovered from COVID-19.

General conclusions and limits of the study: The quantity of clinical and demographic metadata differed by source and by participant and was supplied without curation.

TCRbeta CDR3 regions were amplified from genomic DNA using the immunoSEQ Assay, a bias-controlled multiplex PCR. On the study's bioinformatics: Nucleated cell counts per sample were estimated from amplification of reference gene primers within the assay. To quantify the absolute abundance of each unique TCRbeta CDR3 rearrangement, sequence reads were collapsed and filtered. For each sample, productive Simpson clonality was calculated as the square root of Simpson's diversity index over productive rearrangements. TCRdb took this table from immuneACCESS and kept in-frame rearrangements with V and J called. Such tables lack part of the clones; where checked against another copy, unresolved V genes explain under half of the gap, and the rest is unexplained. D and trimming were read from the DNA, whereas the V and J calls and clone size are those reported in that table. In all, the sample holds approximately 490,000 clones, and approximately 86% of those were seen once. The leading ten clones occupy roughly 0.7% of the sample.

Taken from cysteine to phenylalanine, the CDR3 has 15 residues. Only CDR3 DNA is held: 45 bases, read in frame from base 1. The germline V and J ends show losses of 0 bases and 5 bases respectively, and no gene match explains 6 bases of the junction. CDR1 is given as SGHRS and CDR2 as YFSETQ, both from the germline V gene. Participants in the prospective study were aged about 18 to 95 years, lived in 24 United States geographic areas, and enrolled through a virtual design. To assign participants to cohorts, the prospective study relied on clinical history that participants themselves reported in a screening survey and a study questionnaire. ImmuneRACE Cohort 3 recovered participants were defined by two consecutive negative NP/OP PCR tests, healthcare professional clearance, or symptom resolution. In the prospective study, mobile phlebotomists collected whole blood, serum and a nasopharyngeal or oropharyngeal swab from each participant. Prospective study participants could optionally give additional blood draws and questionnaires over an approximately two-month period. Blood samples from the prospective study were shipped frozen or at room temperature prior to DNA extraction.

The chain is assembled from TRBV5-1 and TRBJ2-3, with 7 bases in between that match TRBD2. The receptor's source is a woman between 18 and 29 years old who had recovered from COVID-19. Specimen: PBMCs or T cells enriched from blood (not recorded which). The CDR3 corresponds to CASSLVAGPGDTQYF. The bases read TGCGCCAGCAGCTTGGTAGCGGGTCCTGGAGATACGCAGTATTTT.